This TCR beta chain was found in a study of blood T cell repertoires in COVID-19. Across the study: From the United States, Italy and Spain came samples of acute and convalescent COVID-19. Sources were T cells, B-cell-depleted T cells, or PBMCs; the material itself was cDNA or gDNA.

The ends were cut back, 3 bases at V and 4 bases at J, with 18 bases in the middle. Germline assignment: CDR1 MNHEY and CDR2 SVGAGI. The CDR3 is 16 residues long. Methods used by the authors: By means of reference gene primer amplification, nucleated cell counts were estimated. Clones were sequenced by immunoSEQ multiplex PCR, and TCRdb holds only the in-frame ones, with some missing. V, J and clone size reflect that table, while D and trimming were determined from the DNA. The sample has fewer than 80,000 clones, 88% seen once. The chain carries TRBV6-5 and TRBJ1-1; D might be TRBD1 (5 bases). This TCR came from a human donor in a cohort sampled during active COVID-19. The sample was peripheral blood. The CDR3 DNA follows: TGTGCCAGCAGTTATATGGGGGGGTTTCCGGGCACTGAAGCTTTCTTT. Residues: CASSYMGGFPGTEAFF.